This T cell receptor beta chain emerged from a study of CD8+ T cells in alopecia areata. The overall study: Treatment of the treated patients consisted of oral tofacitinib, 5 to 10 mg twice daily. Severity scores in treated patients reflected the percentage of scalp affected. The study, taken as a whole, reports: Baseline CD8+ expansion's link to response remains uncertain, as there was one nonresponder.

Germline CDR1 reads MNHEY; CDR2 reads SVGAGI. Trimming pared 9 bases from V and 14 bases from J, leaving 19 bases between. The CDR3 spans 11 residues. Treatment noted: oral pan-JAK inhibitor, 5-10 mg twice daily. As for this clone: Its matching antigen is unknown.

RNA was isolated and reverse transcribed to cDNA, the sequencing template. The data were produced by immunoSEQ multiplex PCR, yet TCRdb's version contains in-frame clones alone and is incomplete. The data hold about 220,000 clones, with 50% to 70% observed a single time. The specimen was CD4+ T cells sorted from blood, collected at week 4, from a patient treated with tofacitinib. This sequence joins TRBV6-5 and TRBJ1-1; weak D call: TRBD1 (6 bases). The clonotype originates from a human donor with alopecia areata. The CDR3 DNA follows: TGTGCCAGTACCGCTGGGGGGCCCATCTTCTTT. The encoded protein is CASTAGGPIFF.